This T cell receptor beta chain is from a study of control samples from healthy donors and cancer patients. The CDR3 spans 12 residues. CDR1 and CDR2 (germline): SEHNR, FQNEAQ (reference sequence). The V and J ends lost 6 bases and 0 bases respectively, with 5 bases between them. Data came from immunoSEQ multiplex PCR; TCRdb stores just in-frame clones and leaves some out. The sample holds roughly 50,000 clones, more than 90% seen once. The specimen was PBMCs. V and J are TRBV7-9 and TRBJ1-1; a possible D gene is TRBD1 (5 bases). This TCR was recovered from a man aged 25 to 40 with colorectal cancer. CDR3 nucleotides: TGTGCCAGCAGGACAGTGAACACTGAAGCTTTCTTT. It translates to CASRTVNTEAFF. The variable domain in full, with the rest retrieved from reference TRBV7-9 and TRBJ1-1, is DTGVSQNPRHKITKRGQNVTFRCDPISEHNRLYWYRQTLGQGPEFLTYFQNEAQLEKSRLLSDRFSAERPKGSFSTLEIQRTEQGDSAMYLCASRTVNTEAFFGQGTRLTVV.